The rows below give T cell receptor beta chains drawn from one sample of a study of identical twins. One entry per CDR3 protein results from TCRdb running MiXCR on the 5' RACE reads. Among roughly 220,000 distinct CDR3 sequences listed, over 5.5% were seen once. Separately, the same data were catalogued under a study of T cells expressing NK-cell markers.

The source material was CD8+ T cells sorted from blood. The receptors were gathered from a woman under 30 in good health. Both conserved end residues are part of each CDR3. The D gene is left open where the match is weak. Expanded clones are given a class, and other clones once, few, many or no size at all.

clone_size: few
j_call: TRBJ2-1
d_call: -
v_call: TRBV4-3
cdr3_aa: CASSQGRLGEQFF
cdr3_nt: TGCGCCAGCAGCCAAGGGCGTTTAGGGGAGCAGTTCTTC

clone_size: many
j_call: TRBJ2-1
d_call: -
v_call: TRBV15
cdr3_aa: CATSRYNEQFF
cdr3_nt: TGTGCCACCAGCAGATACAATGAGCAGTTCTTC

clone_size: -
j_call: TRBJ2-3
d_call: -
v_call: TRBV6-6
cdr3_aa: CASHSTDTQYF
cdr3_nt: TGTGCCAGCCATTCCACAGATACGCAGTATTTT

clone_size: few
j_call: TRBJ2-3
d_call: -
v_call: TRBV12-3/TRBV12-4
cdr3_aa: CASSFVTDTQYF
cdr3_nt: TGTGCCAGCAGTTTTGTCACAGATACGCAGTATTTT

clone_size: many
j_call: TRBJ2-1
d_call: -
v_call: TRBV5-1
cdr3_aa: CASSFEHNEQFF
cdr3_nt: TGCGCCAGCAGCTTTGAGCACAATGAGCAGTTCTTC

clone_size: -
j_call: TRBJ1-1
d_call: -
v_call: TRBV27
cdr3_aa: CASSVEVGGNTEAFF
cdr3_nt: TGTGCCAGCAGTGTAGAGGTGGGGGGTAACACTGAAGCTTTCTTT

clone_size: many
j_call: TRBJ2-1
d_call: TRBD2
v_call: TRBV10-3
cdr3_aa: CAIRDLAGGPSYNEQFF
cdr3_nt: TGTGCCATCAGAGATCTAGCGGGAGGGCCCTCCTACAATGAGCAGTTCTTC

clone_size: many
j_call: TRBJ2-2
d_call: -
v_call: TRBV5-1
cdr3_aa: CASSPAGWEATTGELFF
cdr3_nt: TGCGCCAGCAGCCCGGCGGGATGGGAGGCAACCACCGGGGAGCTGTTTTTT

clone_size: many
j_call: TRBJ1-1
d_call: -
v_call: TRBV10-3
cdr3_aa: CAISGTLNTEAFF
cdr3_nt: TGTGCCATCAGCGGGACCTTAAACACTGAAGCTTTCTTT

clone_size: few
j_call: TRBJ2-4
d_call: TRBD1
v_call: TRBV9
cdr3_aa: CASSVETGGAKNIQYF
cdr3_nt: TGTGCCAGCAGCGTAGAGACAGGGGGGGCCAAAAACATTCAGTACTTC

clone_size: few
j_call: TRBJ2-7
d_call: -
v_call: TRBV7-9
cdr3_aa: CASSQDYSYEQYF
cdr3_nt: TGTGCCAGCAGCCAAGACTATTCCTACGAGCAGTACTTC

clone_size: -
j_call: TRBJ2-1
d_call: -
v_call: TRBV7-9
cdr3_aa: CASSLAGGPREEQFF
cdr3_nt: TGTGCCAGCAGCTTAGCTGGGGGGCCGAGAGAAGAGCAGTTCTTC

clone_size: many
j_call: TRBJ2-3
d_call: -
v_call: TRBV21-1
cdr3_aa: CASSAGQDSGFLDTQYF
cdr3_nt: TGTGCCAGCAGCGCCGGACAGGATTCGGGGTTTTTGGATACGCAGTATTTT

clone_size: many
j_call: TRBJ2-2
d_call: -
v_call: TRBV6-2/TRBV6-3
cdr3_aa: CASSRPGELFF
cdr3_nt: TGTGCCAGCAGCCGTCCCGGGGAGCTGTTTTTT

clone_size: -
j_call: TRBJ1-2
d_call: TRBD1
v_call: TRBV27
cdr3_aa: CASRTYRGPYGYTF
cdr3_nt: TGTGCCAGCAGGACTTACAGGGGCCCTTATGGCTACACCTTC

clone_size: -
j_call: TRBJ1-2
d_call: TRBD1
v_call: TRBV2
cdr3_aa: CATQGQGPDYGYTF
cdr3_nt: TGTGCCACGCAGGGACAGGGCCCCGACTATGGCTACACCTTC

clone_size: -
j_call: TRBJ1-1
d_call: TRBD1
v_call: TRBV20-1
cdr3_aa: CSARDQQGTTEAFF
cdr3_nt: TGCAGTGCTAGAGATCAACAGGGGACGACTGAAGCTTTCTTT

clone_size: few
j_call: TRBJ2-1
d_call: TRBD2
v_call: TRBV10-3
cdr3_aa: CAISEGERGRNEQFF
cdr3_nt: TGTGCCATCAGTGAGGGGGAGCGGGGTCGAAATGAGCAGTTCTTC

clone_size: many
j_call: TRBJ2-1
d_call: TRBD2
v_call: TRBV6-5
cdr3_aa: CASSYGAGGSNEQFF
cdr3_nt: TGTGCCAGCAGTTACGGAGCGGGAGGGTCCAATGAGCAGTTCTTC

clone_size: many
j_call: TRBJ2-5
d_call: -
v_call: TRBV12-3/TRBV12-4
cdr3_aa: CAISGGETQYF
cdr3_nt: TGTGCCATCTCAGGGGGGGAGACCCAGTACTTC

clone_size: few
j_call: TRBJ2-7
d_call: TRBD2
v_call: TRBV11-2
cdr3_aa: CASGDPSGGSYEQYF
cdr3_nt: TGTGCCAGCGGAGACCCTAGCGGGGGCAGCTACGAGCAGTACTTC

clone_size: few
j_call: TRBJ1-2
d_call: -
v_call: TRBV25-1
cdr3_aa: CASSVGTLSGYTF
cdr3_nt: TGTGCCAGCAGTGTAGGGACACTAAGTGGCTACACCTTC